This T cell receptor (beta chain) was recorded in a study of T cell responses to AZD1222 COVID-19 vaccine. Study-level findings and limits: The reported proportion of spike-specific TCRs targeting unmutated variant regions was nearly half. Only 6 or 7 people who got AZD1222 tested seropositive at baseline. Clonal diversity was possibly underestimated, and the donors were mostly white British, with more females.

V was pared by 1 base and J by 9 bases, with 6 bases of the junction left unmatched. This CDR3 comprises 16 residues. In germline, CDR1 is LGHNA, CDR2 YSLEER. On this clone: Its antigen is undetermined.

Here immunoSEQ multiplex PCR was the method, and the copy in TCRdb shows in-frame clones only, minus some. In the table there are about 77,000 clones, 80% to 95% of which are singletons. Analyses pooled second doses at about 4 or about 12 weeks. This receptor was identified in an adult who received the AZD1222 COVID-19 vaccine. The material was peripheral blood, obtained 28 days after the second AZD1222 dose. J is TRBJ1-6 and V is TRBV4-3; 10 nucleotides agree with TRBD1. In DNA, the CDR3 is TGCGCCAGCAGCCAAGGAGGCGGACAGGGGGTTTCACCCCTCCACTTT. Translated: CASSQGGGQGVSPLHF.